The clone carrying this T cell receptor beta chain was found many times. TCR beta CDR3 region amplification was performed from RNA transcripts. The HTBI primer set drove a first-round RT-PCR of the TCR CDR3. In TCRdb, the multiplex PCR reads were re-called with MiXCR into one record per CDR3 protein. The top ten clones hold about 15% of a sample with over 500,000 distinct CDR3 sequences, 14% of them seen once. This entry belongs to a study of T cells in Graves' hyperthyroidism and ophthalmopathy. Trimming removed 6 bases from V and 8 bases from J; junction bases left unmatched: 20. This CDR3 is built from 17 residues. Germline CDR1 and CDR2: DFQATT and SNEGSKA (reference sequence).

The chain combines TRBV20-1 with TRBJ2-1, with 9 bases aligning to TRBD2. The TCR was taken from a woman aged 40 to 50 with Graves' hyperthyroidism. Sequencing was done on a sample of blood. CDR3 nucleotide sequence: TGCAGTGCCGAAAATTATAAAGTTAGCGGGAGATCTGATGAGCAGTTCTTC. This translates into CSAENYKVSGRSDEQFF.